The source of this TCR beta chain is a study of cytotoxic CD8 clonotypes in ibrutinib-treated CLL. The CDR3 is 15 residues long. Trimming pared 0 bases from V and 7 bases from J, leaving 10 bases between. Germline V gene data show CDR1 as MNHEY and CDR2 as SVGAGI. Method: immunoSEQ multiplex PCR; TCRdb's copy keeps in-frame clones and lacks some. The sample carries more than 15,000 clones, around 63% recorded once. General study points: Sustained-remission and progressing patients diverged in sampling times. Clonality measured at baseline exceeded age-matched healthy donors, tracking circulating CD8+ T-cell counts.

As for this clone: Its antigen is not known.

The material was PBMCs, obtained before ibrutinib treatment. The receptor was derived from a human donor with chronic lymphocytic leukemia. V and J are TRBV6-5 and TRBJ1-6; a possible D gene is TRBD1 (6 bases). CDR3 protein: CASSYSGGTNSPLHF. CDR3 nucleotide sequence: TGTGCCAGCAGTTACTCAGGGGGTACGAATTCACCCCTCCACTTT.